This note documents a single TCR beta chain sequence. The antigen remains unidentified. The TRB libraries of cDNA were built by UMI-labeled 5' RACE. Each CDR3 protein gets one entry in TCRdb, which reprocessed the 5' RACE reads and gives no DNA. The sample is made up of about 120,000 distinct CDR3 sequences, and the top ten hold just over 0.35% of it. All CD8+ T cell subsets were sorted in triplicate at fewer than 350,000 cells each. Per the germline V gene, CDR1 is SGHAT and CDR2 is FQNNGV. The CDR3 covers 15 residues. This sample stems from a study of CXCR3-negative and CXCR3-positive naive CD8 T cells. Whole-study context: Some 150 million TRB reads were obtained overall (about 1.5 +/- 0.3 million per library). Study-wide findings and caveats: CXCR3-positive naive cells had TRB CDR3s that were more hydrophobic than CXCR3-negative naive cells had. The study found CXCR3 expression partially decreased after cryopreservation and ran most assays on fresh PBMCs.

The genes are TRBV11-2 and TRBJ2-1; there is no DNA to check the TCRdb D call of TRBD2. The source of this sequence is a human donor in good health. Some clones in this sample may be carry-over from other donors' samples. Specimen: naive CXCR3+ CD8+ T cells from blood. The subset here: CD45RO-CCR7+CD27+CD95- naive CD8+ T cells expressing CXCR3 (TNR3+). CDR3 region: CASSLDSGGYNEQFF.